The table lists the clone carrying this T cell receptor (beta chain) with a count of one. The antigen is unknown. The data are from a study of post-analysis software for immune sequencing data. Study-wide context: Both relapsing-remitting and secondary progressive multiple sclerosis featured among the disease courses, as did progressive-relapsing multiple sclerosis.

With 6 bases removed from V and 6 bases from J, the gap between germline ends came to 18 bases. The CDR3 consists of 15 residues. The V gene's germline CDR1 is MNHEY and CDR2 SMNVEV (reference sequence). The library was made from cDNA and included unique molecular identifiers. Via MiXCR, TCRdb re-called the PCR reads, giving one row per CDR3 protein. The sample lists over 150,000 distinct CDR3 sequences, roughly 30% occurring once. Points from the study as a whole: Strong co-clustering by F measure was seen for same-batch samples. Relative to controls, patients had five TRBV segments at higher frequency, with TRBV5-6, TRBV5-1 and TRBV20-1 among these.

What was sequenced was blood. The J gene is TRBJ2-1, the V gene TRBV27; the D call may be TRBD1 or TRBD2 (6 bases each). The clonotype comes from a girl aged 10 to 17 with multiple sclerosis. CDR3 in amino acids: CASSNRVGGVNEQFF. The CDR3 DNA reads TGTGCCAGCAGCAACAGGGTGGGGGGCGTCAATGAGCAGTTCTTC.